These T cell receptor beta chains were read from a single sample in a study of blood T cell repertoires in COVID-19. Libraries were prepared by immunoSEQ multiplex PCR; TCRdb keeps only in-frame clonotypes and omits some of them. The profile covers about 92,000 clones, with around 88% appearing a single time and around 17% taken by the ten largest. Material for sequencing was peripheral blood. Receptors were obtained from a woman aged 55-69 years with COVID-19, enrolled during active disease. CDR3s leave out the opening cysteine and the closing phenylalanine or tryptophan. Each record gives: V gene, J gene, CDR3 protein.

TRBV18	TRBJ2-6	ASSPPGQLSGANVLT
TRBV4-1	TRBJ2-7	ASSRKGSGQGVRYEQY
TRBV4-1	TRBJ1-4	ASSQNRDRALF
TRBV7-2	TRBJ2-3	ASRISGGGTDTQY
TRBV2	TRBJ2-5	ASRPGGLAGDWTQY
TRBV5-1	TRBJ1-2	ASSLRTGGDYGYT
TRBV12-3/TRBV12-4	TRBJ2-1	ASRVGGDDEQF
TRBV11-2	TRBJ1-2	ASSFGFGYT
TRBV18	TRBJ1-1	ASSPVGGTEAF
TRBV7-2	TRBJ2-7	ASSLDTRSSYEQY
TRBV18	TRBJ2-2	ASSRTSGENTGELF
TRBV5-1	TRBJ1-2	ASSYGPGGANYGYT
TRBV6-6	TRBJ2-3	ASQLRQSMADTQY
TRBV9	TRBJ1-6	ASSNRDMSSPLH
TRBV7-3	TRBJ2-1	ASSLWRGGPYNEQF
TRBV27	TRBJ2-1	ASSEPGQPYNEQF
TRBV3-1/TRBV3-2	TRBJ2-7	ASSRGQGPDEQY
TRBV7-6	TRBJ2-1	ASSLGLGGPYNEQF
TRBV4-2	TRBJ1-3	ASSQVTGLSSGNTIY
TRBV7-2	TRBJ2-5	ASSFSGLAGGGTQY
TRBV7-9	TRBJ2-5	ASSISGTSQETQY
TRBV10-1	TRBJ2-1	ASSIPGQAFGQF
TRBV6-2/TRBV6-3	TRBJ1-2	ASSYRIGVGASGYT
TRBV5-1	TRBJ2-2	ASSLQGGTGELF
TRBV11-3	TRBJ2-1	ASSPWTGGLNEQF
TRBV29-1	TRBJ1-4	SVGHIWGDEKLF
TRBV3-1/TRBV3-2	TRBJ2-5	ASSQGPGSQETQY
TRBV6-6	TRBJ2-7	ASSYEGYEQY
TRBV18	TRBJ1-2	ASSRQTGGDGYT
TRBV5-4	TRBJ1-2	ASSSSRADGYT
TRBV4-2	TRBJ2-1	ASSPDAGGHNEQF
TRBV5-4	TRBJ2-1	ASSLDSGGWNEQF
TRBV2	TRBJ2-7	ATTPGQVSPGEQY
TRBV30	TRBJ2-7	AWRRQGGDEQY
TRBV5-5	TRBJ2-7	ASSLRGTQTYEQY